These 24 T cell receptor beta chains share one sample of origin, sequenced in a study of beta chain features in type 1 diabetes. General study results and limits: Type 1 diabetes patients had TCRB CDR3s that were shorter (moderately but significantly so) in all four CD4+ subsets.

All of the isolated RNA was reverse transcribed, so expressed TCRB transcripts were sequenced. The table came from immunoSEQ multiplex PCR; TCRdb's copy has only in-frame clones and leaves some out. The sample shows about 280,000 clones, over 12% of them seen only once. These receptors have no identified antigens. Material: naive CD4+ T cells from blood. The receptors were gathered from a man aged 18 to 30 with type 1 diabetes.

This clone was recorded a few times. The V and J genes are TRBV30 and TRBJ1-5; D uncertain. With 2 bases removed from V and 7 bases from J, the gap between germline ends came to 12 bases. This CDR3 is 13 amino acids long. Germline CDR1 GTSNPN, CDR2 SVGIG (reference sequence). CDR3: CAWSQAEGQPQHF. The CDR3 DNA reads as TGTGCCTGGAGTCAGGCGGAGGGACAGCCCCAGCATTTT.

This chain connects TRBV4-3 to TRBJ2-7, with 7 bases fitting TRBD1. V lost 3 bases, J lost 0 bases, and 14 bases stayed unmatched. The germline gives CDR1 LGHNA, CDR2 YSLEER. The CDR3 is 18 residues long. The CDR3 region is CASSQRISTGDTSYEQYF. The CDR3 bases are TGCGCCAGCAGCCAGCGGATCTCAACAGGGGATACCTCCTACGAGCAGTACTTC.

This clone was counted only a few times. The chain carries TRBV9 and TRBJ2-5; D unresolved. The germline V gene has CDR1 SGDLS and CDR2 YYNGEE. The CDR3 totals 14 residues. V lost 4 bases and J 1 base, leaving 11 bases between the germline ends. The CDR3 sequence: CASSQSYAQETQYF. Here the CDR3 DNA reads TGTGCCAGCAGCCAAAGCTACGCCCAAGAGACCCAGTACTTC.

This clone was seen more than once but under ten times. The rearrangement joins TRBV12-5 to TRBJ1-1; D remains ambiguous. V was cut by 5 bases and J by 2 bases, with 15 bases left in between. Germline V gene data show CDR1 as LGHNT and CDR2 as FRNRAP. The CDR3 is 15 residues long. CDR3 sequence: CASGHTGSVNTEAFF. CDR3 coding DNA: TGTGCTAGTGGTCATACCGGCAGCGTCAACACTGAAGCTTTCTTT.

This clone has only a few counts. The V gene is TRBV7-9, the J gene TRBJ2-1, with D unclear. V shed 7 bases and J shed 1 base, with 14 bases lying between them. Germline values: CDR1 SEHNR, CDR2 FQNEAQ (reference sequence). The CDR3 spans 15 residues. The CDR3 reads CASKSVSSSYNEQFF. The DNA of the CDR3 is TGTGCCAGCAAATCGGTATCATCATCCTACAATGAGCAGTTCTTC. The whole variable domain, filled in from reference TRBV7-9 and TRBJ2-1, reads DTGVSQNPRHKITKRGQNVTFRCDPISEHNRLYWYRQTLGQGPEFLTYFQNEAQLEKSRLLSDRFSAERPKGSFSTLEIQRTEQGDSAMYLCASKSVSSSYNEQFFGPGTRLTVL.

Only a few counts were recorded for this clone. This CDR3 reads CASRGTGYGNTIYF. As DNA, the CDR3 is TGTGCCAGCAGGGGGACAGGGTATGGAAACACCATATATTTT. The rearrangement links TRBV25-1 to TRBJ1-3; TRBD1 matches 9 bases. Unmatched junction bases numbered 3, after V lost 6 bases and J lost 3 bases. The CDR3 is 14 amino acids. Germline V lookup: CDR1 MGHDK, CDR2 SYGVNS. The full variable domain, its missing parts supplied by reference TRBV25-1 and TRBJ1-3, is EADIYQTPRYLVIGTGKKITLECSQTMGHDKMYWYQQDPGMELHLIHYSYGVNSTEKGDLSSESTVSRIRTEHFPLTLESARPSHTSQYLCASRGTGYGNTIYFGEGSWLTVV.

This chain uses TRBV15 with TRBJ2-3; 7 positions match TRBD2. The trim removed 1 base at V and 4 bases at J, leaving 5 bases unmatched. Germline loops: CDR1 LNHNV, CDR2 YYDKDF (reference sequence). This CDR3 is built from 15 residues. CDR3 protein: CATSRVTGGADTQYF. CDR3 sequence (DNA): TGTGCCACCAGCAGAGTGACGGGAGGAGCAGATACGCAGTATTTT.

The genes are TRBV11-2 and TRBJ2-7; 7 nucleotides match TRBD1. The germline gives CDR1 SGHAT, CDR2 FQNNGV. This CDR3 spans 14 amino acids. Trimming cost V 2 bases and J 3 bases; bases outside gene matches: 4. In DNA, the CDR3 is TGTGCCAGCAGCTTAAACAGGGGCTTCTACGAGCAGTACTTC. The encoded protein is CASSLNRGFYEQYF.

This clone was picked up a small number of times. The chain carries TRBV11-2 and TRBJ1-1; D might be TRBD1 (5 bases). This CDR3 has 13 amino acids. V lost 5 bases and J 1 base, leaving 8 bases between the germline ends. Germline CDR1 and CDR2: SGHAT and FQNNGV. The CDR3 coding sequence is TGTGCCAGCAGCGCTCAGGGGAACACTGAAGCTTTCTTT. This sequence encodes CASSAQGNTEAFF.

The genes are TRBV6-5 and TRBJ2-7; TRBD2 aligns across 8 bases. The CDR3 runs 15 residues. Germline loops: CDR1 MNHEY, CDR2 SVGAGI. J lost 4 bases, V lost 0 bases, and 5 bases had no gene match. For the CDR3, the DNA is TGTGCCAGCAGTTACTCGGCTAGCGGGCTATACGAGCAGTACTTC. Amino acids: CASSYSASGLYEQYF.

This clone was counted between two and nine times. Other DNA sequences in this specimen translate into the identical CDR3. The chain carries TRBV29-1 and TRBJ2-1; maybe TRBD2 (6 bases). Germline V gives CDR1 SQVTM, CDR2 ANQGSEA. V dropped 3 bases and J dropped 0 bases, with 9 bases sitting between them. The CDR3 runs 14 residues. DNA for the CDR3: TGCAGCGTTGAGCGGGGAAGCTCCTACAATGAGCAGTTCTTC. Translated, it gives CSVERGSSYNEQFF.

Concerning this clone: Other DNA sequences in the same sample also yield this CDR3. The CDR3 protein is CSARRTEAFF. The CDR3 DNA sequence: TGCAGTGCACGGAGGACTGAAGCTTTCTTT. The chain joins TRBV20-1 to TRBJ1-1; D call uncertain. The CDR3 runs to 10 residues. The V end lost 6 bases, the J end lost 5 bases, and 7 bases lay between the germline ends. Per germline, CDR1 DFQATT and CDR2 SNEGSKA (reference sequence).

This clone was detected a few times. The chain couples TRBV5-1 to TRBJ2-5; TRBD1 is a possible D gene (7 bases). Per germline, CDR1 SGHRS and CDR2 YFSETQ. V was cut by 5 bases and J by 4 bases, with 15 bases left in between. The CDR3 sequence is 14 residues long. CDR3 in amino acids: CASRQAEGAETQYF. CDR3 DNA: TGCGCCAGCAGACAAGCGGAGGGGGCAGAGACCCAGTACTTC. The complete variable domain, with remaining parts taken from reference TRBV5-1 and TRBJ2-5, reads KAGVTQTPRYLIKTRGQQVTLSCSPISGHRSVSWYQQTPGQGLQFLFEYFSETQRNKGNFPGRFSGRQFSNSRSEMNVSTLELGDSALYLCASRQAEGAETQYFGPGTRLLVL.

This clone was seen only a few times. J is TRBJ1-1 and V is TRBV6-5; perhaps TRBD1 as D (6 bases). The CDR3 has 14 residues. Germline assignment: CDR1 MNHEY and CDR2 SVGAGI. Trimming took off 4 bases at V and 0 bases at J, with 9 bases between the two ends. CDR3 region: CASSSTGLNTEAFF. The CDR3 DNA is TGTGCCAGCAGTTCGACAGGCCTGAACACTGAAGCTTTCTTT.

This chain links TRBV4-2 with TRBJ2-1, with D perhaps matching TRBD2 (5 bases). CDR1 and CDR2 from the germline V gene are LGHNA and YNFKEQ. The CDR3 sequence is 13 residues long. Trimming took off 0 bases at V and 11 bases at J, with 11 bases between the two ends. The CDR3 reads CASSQEEVMKQFF. The CDR3 coding sequence is TGTGCCAGCAGCCAAGAGGAGGTTATGAAGCAGTTCTTC.

This clone has only a few counts. The chain employs TRBV5-1 and TRBJ1-5, with D perhaps TRBD1 (6 bases). Between the trimmed V and J ends, which lost 2 bases and 7 bases, there was a span of 16 bases. This CDR3 has 15 amino acids. Looked up from germline, CDR1 is SGHRS and CDR2 is YFSETQ. The chain's CDR3 is CASSLSGGQGQPQHF. DNA for the CDR3: TGCGCCAGCAGCTTATCGGGGGGCCAGGGGCAGCCCCAGCATTTT.

In this sample, this clone turned up a few times. The rearrangement joins TRBV29-1 to TRBJ1-5, with unresolved D. The CDR3 has 13 amino acids. Germline CDR1 and CDR2: SQVTM and ANQGSEA. Trimming removed 6 bases at V and 4 bases at J, with 13 bases between. DNA of the CDR3: TGCAGCGTGGTGAGTGGGCAAAATCAGCCCCAGCATTTT. The encoded protein is CSVVSGQNQPQHF.

The rearrangement joins TRBV2 to TRBJ1-6, with a weak D call TRBD1 (5 bases). The CDR3 extends over 16 amino acids. Trimming shortened V by 6 bases and J by 4 bases, and 16 bases separated the two germline ends. From germline, CDR1 is SNHLY and CDR2 FYNNEI. The DNA for the CDR3 is TGTGCCAGCAGCCCTCAGACCGGGGGATATAATTCACCCCTCCACTTT. Its translation: CASSPQTGGYNSPLHF.

This sequence joins TRBV6-6 and TRBJ2-7; no definite D call. Germline CDR1 reads MNHNY; CDR2 reads SVGAGI (reference sequence). With 0 bases removed from V and 5 bases from J, the gap between germline ends came to 11 bases. The CDR3 runs 14 residues. CDR3 residues: CASSYSSIGNEQYF. CDR3 bases: TGTGCCAGCAGTTACTCGAGTATCGGTAACGAGCAGTACTTC.

This clone has just a few counts. The chain recombines TRBV18 with TRBJ2-7, with 8 bases matching TRBD1. This CDR3 is 13 amino acids long. Unmatched junction bases numbered 13, after V lost 6 bases and J lost 12 bases. Germline-derived CDR1 and CDR2 are KGHSH and LQKENI. CDR3 nucleotide sequence: TGTGCCAGCTCTCCGTTGGACAGGGCAGGACGGTACTTC. It yields the protein CASSPLDRAGRYF.

The chain combines TRBV29-1 with TRBJ2-3; TRBD1 is a possible D gene (6 bases). Germline V gene sequence: CDR1 SQVTM, CDR2 ANQGSEA. Trimming left V 6 bases short and J 2 bases short, with 15 bases between. This CDR3 has 14 residues. CDR3 region: CSVARDIATDTQYF. Here the CDR3 DNA reads TGCAGCGTCGCCCGGGACATAGCCACAGATACGCAGTATTTT.

This chain connects TRBV7-9 to TRBJ1-1; no definite D call. The germline CDR1 and CDR2 sequences are SEHNR and FQNEAQ (reference sequence). The CDR3 has 15 amino acids. Trimming removed 0 bases from V and 1 base from J, with 9 bases in between. The CDR3 region is CASSLARKENTEAFF. In nucleotides, the CDR3 is TGTGCCAGCAGCTTAGCGCGAAAAGAGAACACTGAAGCTTTCTTT.

This clone was picked up a small number of times. The chain recombines TRBV7-2 with TRBJ2-1; the match to TRBD2 covers 11 bases. The CDR3 extends over 18 amino acids. CDR1 SGHTA and CDR2 FQGNSA come from the germline V gene. Trimming at V came to 2 bases and at J to 0 bases, leaving 6 bases not matched to a gene. The CDR3 loop is CASSLPSGGSSSYNEQFF. The DNA for the CDR3 is TGTGCCAGCAGCTTACCTAGCGGGGGGTCAAGCTCCTACAATGAGCAGTTCTTC.

This chain connects TRBV14 to TRBJ2-3; tentatively, D is TRBD1 (6 bases). Trimming pared 1 base from V and 7 bases from J, leaving 18 bases between. Germline V gene sequence: CDR1 SGHDN, CDR2 FVKESK. The CDR3 totals 16 residues. The CDR3 bases are TGTGCCAGCAGCCAAGTAGGGGGACACCTCAGACATACGCAGTATTTT. It yields the protein CASSQVGGHLRHTQYF. The whole variable domain, filled in from reference TRBV14 and TRBJ2-3, reads EAGVTQFPSHSVIEKGQTVTLRCDPISGHDNLYWYRRVMGKEIKFLLHFVKESKQDESGMPNNRFLAERTGGTYSTLKVQPAELEDSGVYFCASSQVGGHLRHTQYFGPGTRLTVL.